A single sample gave rise to the 5 T cell receptor beta chains below, sequenced in a study of T cell changes during pregnancy in multiple sclerosis. The repertoire was sequenced with immunoSEQ multiplex PCR; TCRdb's copy has only in-frame clones and lacks some. The repertoire holds under 70,000 clones, with approximately 90% as singletons. The sample here was CD4+ T cells from peripheral blood mononuclear cells, taken in the first trimester of pregnancy. Receptors were obtained from a female donor with multiple sclerosis, enrolled in a pregnancy study.

The V call is TRBV7-9, the J call TRBJ1-2; a weak D match, TRBD1 (5 bases). From germline, CDR1 is SEHNR and CDR2 FQNEAQ (reference sequence). This CDR3 spans 11 amino acids. V lost 6 bases and J 12 bases, leaving 14 bases between the germline ends. The CDR3 nucleotides are TGTGCCAGCAGTGAACTGCGGGACCACACCTTC. It specifies CASSELRDHTF.

This rearrangement joins TRBV7-2 to TRBJ2-1; maybe TRBD1 (6 bases). The CDR3 covers 13 residues. Germline-derived CDR1 and CDR2 are SGHTA and FQGNSA. The V and J ends lost 6 bases and 6 bases respectively, with 12 bases between them. Here the CDR3 reads CASSEQQGNEQFF. DNA of the CDR3: TGTGCCAGCAGTGAACAACAGGGCAATGAGCAGTTCTTC.

J is TRBJ2-7 and V is TRBV9, with 7 bases lining up with TRBD1. The CDR3 totals 16 residues. The germline V gene encodes CDR1 SGDLS and CDR2 YYNGEE. Unmatched junction bases numbered 10, after V lost 4 bases and J lost 0 bases. The CDR3 here is CASSPMDRRHSYEQYF. The CDR3 DNA reads as TGTGCCAGCAGCCCAATGGACAGGAGGCACTCCTACGAGCAGTACTTC.

J is TRBJ2-2 and V is TRBV15; D remains ambiguous. V lost 9 bases, J lost 7 bases, and 18 bases lay in between. The CDR3 loop spans 14 amino acids. CDR1 and CDR2 (germline): LNHNV, YYDKDF (reference sequence). The CDR3 reads CATLDQTVGGELFF. CDR3 DNA: TGTGCCACGCTGGATCAGACTGTTGGCGGGGAGCTGTTTTTT.

The chain uses TRBV9 and TRBJ1-1, with 7 nucleotides matching TRBD1. The V and J ends lost 0 bases and 3 bases, in that order; junction bases with no gene match: 5. CDR1 and CDR2 from the germline V gene are SGDLS and YYNGEE. The CDR3 length is 15 residues. As DNA, the CDR3 is TGTGCCAGCAGCGTAGTGGCAGGGGGGCACACTGAAGCTTTCTTT. Translating gives CASSVVAGGHTEAFF. Filled out from reference TRBV9 and TRBJ1-1, the complete variable domain reads DSGVTQTPKHLITATGQRVTLRCSPRSGDLSVYWYQQSLDQGLQFLIQYYNGEERAKGNILERFSAQQFPDLHSELNLSSLELGDSALYFCASSVVAGGHTEAFFGQGTRLTVV.